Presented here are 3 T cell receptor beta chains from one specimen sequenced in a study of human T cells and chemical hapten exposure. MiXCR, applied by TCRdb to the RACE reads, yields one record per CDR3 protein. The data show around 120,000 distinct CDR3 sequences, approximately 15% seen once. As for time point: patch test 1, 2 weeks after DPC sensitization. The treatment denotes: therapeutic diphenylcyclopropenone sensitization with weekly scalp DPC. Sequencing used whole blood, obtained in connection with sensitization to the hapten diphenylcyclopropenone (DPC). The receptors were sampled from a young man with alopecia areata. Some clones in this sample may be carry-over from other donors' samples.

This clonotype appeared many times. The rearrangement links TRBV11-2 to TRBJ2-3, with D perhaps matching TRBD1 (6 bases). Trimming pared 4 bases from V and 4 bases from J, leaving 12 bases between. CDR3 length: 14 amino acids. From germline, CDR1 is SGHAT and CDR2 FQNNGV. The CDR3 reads CASSSRTESDTQYF. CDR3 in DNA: TGTGCCAGCAGCTCGAGGACAGAGTCAGATACGCAGTATTTT. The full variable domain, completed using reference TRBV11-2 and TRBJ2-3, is EAGVAQSPRYKIIEKRQSVAFWCNPISGHATLYWYQQILGQGPKLLIQFQNNGVVDDSQLPKDRFSAERLKGVDSTLKIQPAKLEDSAVYLCASSSRTESDTQYFGPGTRLTVL.

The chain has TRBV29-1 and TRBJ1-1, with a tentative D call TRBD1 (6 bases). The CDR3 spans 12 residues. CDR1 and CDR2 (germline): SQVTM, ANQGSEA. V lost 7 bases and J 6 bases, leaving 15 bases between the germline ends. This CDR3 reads CSARGIGPEAFF. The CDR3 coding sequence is TGCAGCGCCAGGGGAATCGGCCCTGAAGCTTTCTTT.

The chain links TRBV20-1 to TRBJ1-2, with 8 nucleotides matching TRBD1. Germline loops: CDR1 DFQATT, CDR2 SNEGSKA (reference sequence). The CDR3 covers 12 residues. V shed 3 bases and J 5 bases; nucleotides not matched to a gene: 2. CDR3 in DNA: TGCAGTGCTAGGGACAGGGTTTATGGCTACACCTTC. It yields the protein CSARDRVYGYTF.